This T cell receptor beta chain was obtained from a study of shared clonotypes between healthy human individuals. Using immunoSEQ multiplex PCR, the repertoire was profiled, and TCRdb retains in-frame clones only, with some absent. The table records some 2.4 million clones, 93% of them present only once. V was shortened by 0 bases and J by 0 bases, with 13 bases between the two germline ends. Per the germline V gene, CDR1 is SGHTA and CDR2 is FQGTGA. The CDR3 has 17 amino acids. Sequences were obtained from naive CD4+ T cells from PBMCs. Subset in this sample: CD45RA+ positively selected. The chain carries TRBV7-3 and TRBJ2-3; tentatively, D is TRBD2 (5 bases). This sequence was found in a man younger than 35 in good health. Some clones in this sample may be carry-over from other donors' samples. The CDR3 DNA sequence: TGTGCCAGCAGCTTAACGAATGGAAGAGGGAGCACAGATACGCAGTATTTT. Protein product: CASSLTNGRGSTDTQYF.